The clone carrying this TCR beta chain has just a few counts. This specimen belongs to a study of Ad26.COV2.S vaccination and SARS-CoV-2 variants. Study details: The authors gave Ad26.COV2.S intramuscularly, either once or twice 56 days apart.

Germline CDR1 reads SQVTM; CDR2 reads ANQGSEA. The V end was cut by 7 bases, the J end by 4 bases, with 14 bases between. The CDR3 totals 12 residues. The method was immunoSEQ multiplex PCR; TCRdb's version includes in-frame clones alone and lacks a portion of them. The sample yields about 350,000 clones, roughly 87% seen once. Regarding treatment: some 19 received Ad26.COV2.S at low or high dose, single or two shots; 5 received placebo; per-sample allocation not given. Sampling happened 63 days after the first vaccine or placebo injection. V and J are TRBV29-1 and TRBJ2-7; either TRBD1 or TRBD2 may supply D (6 bases each). This receptor was taken from a person aged 18-65 years who received the Ad26.COV2.S COVID-19 vaccine or a placebo. Sequenced material: peripheral blood, taken in a trial of Ad26.COV2.S vaccine versus placebo. CDR3 region: CSAQGGGYEQYF. CDR3 nucleotide sequence: TGCAGCGCACAGGGTGGGGGGTACGAGCAGTACTTC.